These 16 T cell receptor beta chains share one sample of origin, sequenced in a study of response to subunit inactivated influenza vaccine. Via MiXCR, TCRdb re-called the RT-PCR reads, giving one row per CDR3 protein. The table lists about 500,000 distinct CDR3 sequences, approximately 16% of them singletons, with less than 4% in the top ten. This specimen was CD4+ T cells sorted from PBMCs, taken around 2 years after vaccination. The source is a man aged 50 to 75 who received an inactivated influenza vaccine.

This clonotype was counted many times. The J gene is TRBJ2-1, the V gene TRBV7-2, with D possibly matching TRBD1 (5 bases). Germline V gene sequence: CDR1 SGHTA, CDR2 FQGNSA. The ends were cut back, 5 bases at V and 7 bases at J, with 21 bases in the middle. This CDR3 is 16 amino acids long. The CDR3 DNA sequence: TGTGCCAGCAGCCGATCCGGTTCCAGGGTGATAAATGAGCAGTTCTTC. Amino acid sequence: CASSRSGSRVINEQFF.

This clonotype was counted at least ten times. This sequence joins TRBV6-2 or TRBV6-3 and TRBJ2-7; D not resolved. Germline-derived CDR1 and CDR2 are MNHEY and SVGEGT. Deletions cut 4 bases from V and 7 bases from J, with 14 bases between. This CDR3 has 13 residues. The CDR3 bases are TGTGCCAGCAGTTTCCAGACCGGCCGGGAGCAGTACTTC. It encodes CASSFQTGREQYF.

This clonotype was seen many times. The rearrangement joins TRBV6-2 or TRBV6-3 to TRBJ2-1; 9 bases are shared with TRBD1. The CDR3 covers 15 residues. CDR1 is MNHEY, CDR2 SVGEGT, per germline. With 9 bases clipped from V and 4 bases from J, the junction kept 10 bases outside the gene matches. CDR3 sequence reads: CASKSGTGSYNEQFF. The CDR3 DNA reads TGTGCCAGTAAATCCGGGACAGGGAGTTACAATGAGCAGTTCTTC.

This clonotype was picked up a small number of times. V gene TRBV20-1 combines with J gene TRBJ2-3; D is possibly TRBD2 (6 bases). The length of the CDR3 is 14 residues. The V gene lost 5 bases and the J gene lost 1 base, with 13 bases spanning the gap. CDR1 is DFQATT, CDR2 SNEGSKA, per germline (reference sequence). The CDR3 sequence is CSAQAGPRTDTQYF. The CDR3 coding sequence is TGCAGTGCTCAGGCGGGACCTCGCACAGATACGCAGTATTTT.

The genes are TRBV2 and TRBJ1-5, with D uncertain. This CDR3 has 13 residues. Per germline, CDR1 SNHLY and CDR2 FYNNEI. V lost 4 bases and J 4 bases, leaving 8 bases between the germline ends. The CDR3 is CASSVRANQPQHF. CDR3 DNA: TGTGCCAGCAGTGTGAGGGCTAATCAGCCCCAGCATTTT.

This clonotype came up many times. V is TRBV20-1 and J is TRBJ1-5; TRBD1 is a possible D gene (5 bases). The V end was cut by 1 base, the J end by 3 bases, with 13 bases between. The germline gives CDR1 DFQATT, CDR2 SNEGSKA (reference sequence). This CDR3 has 15 amino acids. The CDR3 reads CSARAPDRSNQPQHF. The CDR3 region has the DNA TGCAGTGCTAGAGCCCCAGACAGATCCAATCAGCCCCAGCATTTT.

The table lists this clonotype with many counts. The CDR3 region is CASSQGAGLYEQYF. The CDR3 bases are TGCGCCAGCAGCCAAGGAGCCGGACTCTACGAGCAGTACTTC. This chain links TRBV4-1 with TRBJ2-7; D perhaps matches TRBD2 (5 bases). CDR3 length: 14 amino acids. The germline V gene has CDR1 MGHRA and CDR2 YSYEKL. V shed 1 base and J shed 3 bases, with 10 bases lying between them.

This clonotype was picked up many times. This chain connects TRBV10-3 to TRBJ2-4; 7 nucleotides align to TRBD1. The CDR3 is made up of 14 amino acids. V lost 10 bases and J lost 8; bases outside the gene matches: 14. The germline V gene has CDR1 ENHRY and CDR2 SYGVKD. Here the CDR3 reads CATRHRGEGDIQYF. The CDR3 region has the DNA TGTGCCACCCGCCACAGGGGTGAGGGGGACATTCAGTACTTC.

The V and J genes are TRBV20-1 and TRBJ1-6, with 10 bases aligning to TRBD1. From germline, CDR1 is DFQATT and CDR2 SNEGSKA (reference sequence). This CDR3 spans 15 amino acids. The junction had 10 bases not matched to a gene; V was cut back by 4 bases and J by 10 bases. CDR3 DNA: TGCAGTGCTAAAAGGACAGGGGGAATGGGGTCACCCCTCCACTTT. Translated: CSAKRTGGMGSPLHF.

This clonotype has ten or more counts. The V call is TRBV12-3 or TRBV12-4, the J call TRBJ2-2; D tentatively reads TRBD1 or TRBD2 (5 bases each). V lost 1 base and J 0 bases, leaving 21 bases between the germline ends. This CDR3 is built from 20 residues. The CDR3 bases are TGTGCCAGCAGTTTAGTATTCATCTTTACCCGGGACGCGAACACCGGGGAGCTGTTTTTT. It yields the protein CASSLVFIFTRDANTGELFF.

The chain links TRBV12-3 or TRBV12-4 to TRBJ2-2, with D possibly matching TRBD2 (5 bases). The CDR3 runs to 14 residues. V lost 7 bases and J lost 7, with 16 bases in between. CDR3 in DNA: TGTGCCAGCAAGAGGGCCTCTTTCGGCGGGGAGCTGTTTTTT. Protein product: CASKRASFGGELFF.

The V gene is TRBV6-1, the J gene TRBJ1-5; D is possibly TRBD1 (6 bases). Germline V gene data show CDR1 as MNHNS and CDR2 as SASEGT. This CDR3 comprises 13 residues. V lost 11 bases, J lost 4 bases, and 15 bases lay in between. CDR3 amino acids: CAAAQGWNQPQHF. The CDR3 DNA sequence: TGTGCCGCTGCACAGGGTTGGAATCAGCCCCAGCATTTT.

The J gene is TRBJ2-2, the V gene TRBV28; no firm D call. The CDR3 covers 16 residues. The V gene lost 4 bases and the J gene lost 6 bases, with 18 bases spanning the gap. Germline V lookup: CDR1 MDHEN, CDR2 SYDVKM. CDR3 residues: CASSSPTRFSSGELFF. In DNA, the CDR3 is TGTGCCAGCAGTTCCCCTACCCGGTTTTCCTCCGGGGAGCTGTTTTTT. The complete variable domain, with remaining parts taken from reference TRBV28 and TRBJ2-2, reads DVKVTQSSRYLVKRTGEKVFLECVQDMDHENMFWYRQDPGLGLRLIYFSYDVKMKEKGDIPEGYSVSREKKERFSLILESASTNQTSMYLCASSSPTRFSSGELFFGEGSRLTVL.

V usage is TRBV28 and J usage is TRBJ2-7, with D possibly TRBD2 on 5 matching bases. V lost 8 bases and J lost 2, with 16 bases in between. Per the germline V gene, CDR1 is MDHEN and CDR2 is SYDVKM. The CDR3 length is 14 residues. This CDR3 is CASSSAASTYEQYF. DNA of the CDR3: TGTGCCAGCTCTTCAGCGGCGAGCACCTACGAGCAGTACTTC. The complete variable domain, with remaining parts taken from reference TRBV28 and TRBJ2-7, reads DVKVTQSSRYLVKRTGEKVFLECVQDMDHENMFWYRQDPGLGLRLIYFSYDVKMKEKGDIPEGYSVSREKKERFSLILESASTNQTSMYLCASSSAASTYEQYFGPGTRLTVT.

In DNA form, the CDR3 reads TGCAGTGCTAGAGATCAGGGCTATAGCAATCAGCCCCAGCATTTT. Amino acid sequence: CSARDQGYSNQPQHF. The rearrangement links TRBV20-1 to TRBJ1-5; tentatively, D is TRBD1 (5 bases). The V and J ends lost 0 bases and 0 bases respectively, with 9 bases between them. This CDR3 has 15 amino acids. CDR1 and CDR2 (germline): DFQATT, SNEGSKA (reference sequence).

The chain recombines TRBV12-3 or TRBV12-4 with TRBJ2-2; no firm D call. The V end was cut by 5 bases, the J end by 4 bases, with 14 bases between. The CDR3 covers 15 residues. The CDR3 spells CASSPSLLGTGELFF. The CDR3 DNA is TGTGCCAGCAGTCCCAGTTTATTAGGCACCGGGGAGCTGTTTTTT.